The 19 T cell receptor beta chains listed next were all sequenced from one sample in a study of neoadjuvant anti-PD-1 for oral cavity cancer. Measured with immunoSEQ multiplex PCR; TCRdb has only the in-frame clones, and not every one. The sample has roughly 16,000 clones, about 70% seen once. Sequenced here: PBMCs, sampled before nivolumab (anti-PD-1) treatment. These receptor sequences come from a person aged 35-79 years with oral cavity squamous cell carcinoma.

This clone has just one count. The chain has TRBV20-1 and TRBJ2-7; D is possibly TRBD1 or TRBD2 (6 bases each). The CDR3 is 11 residues long. Germline V lookup: CDR1 DFQATT, CDR2 SNEGSKA (reference sequence). V was pared by 3 bases and J by 9 bases, with 12 bases between. CDR3 amino acids: CSARVQGGQYF. The CDR3 bases are TGCAGTGCTAGGGTACAGGGAGGGCAGTACTTC.

The chain joins TRBV6-1 to TRBJ2-5, with D perhaps matching TRBD1 or TRBD2 (5 bases each). The V and J ends lost 7 bases and 4 bases respectively, with 10 bases between them. Germline loops: CDR1 MNHNS, CDR2 SASEGT. The length of the CDR3 is 12 residues. CDR3 DNA: TGTGCCAGCACGGGACCAATAGAGACCCAGTACTTC. Its translation is CASTGPIETQYF.

V gene TRBV30 combines with J gene TRBJ2-1; no clear D. CDR1 is GTSNPN and CDR2 is SVGIG in the germline V gene (reference sequence). The germline V and J ends were trimmed by 0 bases and 7 bases, with 13 bases remaining between them. This CDR3 spans 14 amino acids. The CDR3 DNA sequence: TGTGCCTGGAGTGTAGTAGGCGGTCGGAATGAGCAGTTCTTC. This translates into CAWSVVGGRNEQFF.

The chain has TRBV27 and TRBJ2-1; D gene unclear. Trimming cost V 2 bases and J 6 bases, with 11 bases left between them. The CDR3 runs to 14 residues. Germline V lookup: CDR1 MNHEY, CDR2 SMNVEV (reference sequence). In DNA, the CDR3 is TGTGCCAGCAGTTTAATCTCGACCGGCAATGAGCAGTTCTTC. Residues: CASSLISTGNEQFF.

This rearrangement joins TRBV9 to TRBJ2-2; weak D call: TRBD2 (5 bases). This CDR3 is built from 17 residues. CDR1 SGDLS and CDR2 YYNGEE come from the germline V gene. The V and J ends lost 4 bases and 0 bases respectively, with 16 bases between them. The CDR3 loop is CASSPPGITSNTGELFF. CDR3 nucleotides: TGTGCCAGCAGCCCCCCGGGGATAACGTCGAACACCGGGGAGCTGTTTTTT.

This clone was observed a single time. The chain combines TRBV5-8 with TRBJ2-3; tentatively, D is TRBD1 (5 bases). The V end was cut by 4 bases, the J end by 0 bases, with 9 bases between. Germline CDR1 SGHTS, CDR2 YDEGEE. The CDR3 sequence is 14 residues long. The DNA of the CDR3 is TGTGCCAGCAGCCTAGGGGTGAGCACAGATACGCAGTATTTT. Translation: CASSLGVSTDTQYF.

This chain joins TRBV10-1 and TRBJ2-1, with D perhaps TRBD2 (5 bases). The CDR3 covers 13 residues. V shed 7 bases and J shed 8 bases, with 15 bases lying between them. The germline V gene encodes CDR1 WNHNN and CDR2 SYGVQD (reference sequence). The DNA of the CDR3 is TGCGCCAGCATCGCGTTTGCGCGGGATGAGCAGTTCTTC. This encodes CASIAFARDEQFF.

V and J are TRBV30 and TRBJ1-2, with unresolved D. V lost 5 bases and J lost 5, with 12 bases in between. Germline loops: CDR1 GTSNPN, CDR2 SVGIG (reference sequence). The CDR3 is 12 amino acids. The CDR3 loop is CAWVRLGYGYTF. The CDR3, as DNA: TGTGCCTGGGTCAGGTTAGGGTATGGCTACACCTTC.

The V gene is TRBV11-1, the J gene TRBJ2-5; TRBD1 aligns across 9 bases. The V and J ends lost 4 bases and 2 bases, in that order; junction bases with no gene match: 8. Germline-derived CDR1 and CDR2 are SGHAT and FQDESV (reference sequence). The CDR3 runs 16 residues. The CDR3 reads CASSYTGGAGQETQYF. DNA of the CDR3: TGTGCCAGCAGCTACACAGGGGGCGCGGGACAAGAGACCCAGTACTTC. The complete variable domain, with remaining parts taken from reference TRBV11-1 and TRBJ2-5, reads EAEVAQSPRYKITEKSQAVAFWCDPISGHATLYWYRQILGQGPELLVQFQDESVVDDSQLPKDRFSAERLKGVDSTLKIQPAELGDSAMYLCASSYTGGAGQETQYFGPGTRLLVL.

The rearrangement links TRBV29-1 to TRBJ1-3; no reliable D call. CDR1 and CDR2 (germline): SQVTM, ANQGSEA. V was cut by 4 bases and J by 1 base, with 14 bases left in between. This CDR3 is 15 amino acids long. Here the CDR3 DNA reads TGCAGCGTTGTACTCTCCGTGAGTTCTGGAAACACCATATATTTT. It specifies CSVVLSVSSGNTIYF. Combining the CDR3 with reference TRBV29-1 and TRBJ1-3 gives the whole variable domain SAVISQKPSRDICQRGTSLTIQCQVDSQVTMMFWYRQQPGQSLTLIATANQGSEATYESGFVIDKFPISRPNLTFSTLTVSNMSPEDSSIYLCSVVLSVSSGNTIYFGEGSWLTVV.

V and J are TRBV19 and TRBJ2-3; TRBD2 matches at 10 bases. Germline-derived CDR1 and CDR2 are LNHDA and SQIVND (reference sequence). This CDR3 is 14 amino acids long. Trimming cost V 5 bases and J 1 base; bases outside gene matches: 0. Here the CDR3 DNA reads TGTGCCAGTAGTGGGACTAGCGGCACAGATACGCAGTATTTT. It is translated as CASSGTSGTDTQYF.

This clone has only a few counts. V usage is TRBV5-5 and J usage is TRBJ2-1, with D unresolved. The germline V and J ends were trimmed by 0 bases and 11 bases, with 12 bases remaining between them. CDR1 and CDR2 (germline): SGHKS, YYEKEE (reference sequence). The CDR3 runs 13 residues. The DNA for the CDR3 is TGTGCCAGCAGCTTGGGGGCAGATGGACAGCAGTTCTTC. Encoded protein: CASSLGADGQQFF.

The chain is built from TRBV25-1 and TRBJ1-2, with D perhaps matching TRBD1 (5 bases). The CDR3 length is 12 residues. CDR1 MGHDK and CDR2 SYGVNS come from the germline V gene. V dropped 2 bases and J dropped 4 bases, with 5 bases sitting between them. The CDR3 DNA reads as TGTGCCAGCAGTGAACAGGGCTATGGCTACACCTTC. Protein sequence: CASSEQGYGYTF.

V is TRBV21-1 and J is TRBJ1-5. TRBV21-1 is recorded as a pseudogene. The CDR3 extends over 13 amino acids. The CDR3: CASSDRRGQPQHF. The CDR3 nucleotides are TGTGCCAGCAGCGACAGGCGGGGTCAGCCCCAGCATTTT.

The chain carries TRBV6-5 and TRBJ2-1; D is perhaps TRBD2 (5 bases). CDR1 MNHEY and CDR2 SVGAGI come from the germline V gene. Trimming took 1 base from V and 4 from J, leaving 8 bases between them. This CDR3 is 14 amino acids long. The CDR3 DNA sequence: TGTGCCAGCAGTTACTACGGGAAATACAATGAGCAGTTCTTC. Translating gives CASSYYGKYNEQFF.

The CDR3 DNA reads TGTGCCAGCAGTGACACAGGGAATAGCAATCAGCCCCAGCATTTT. This gives the protein CASSDTGNSNQPQHF. This chain links TRBV6-6 with TRBJ1-5; D may be TRBD1 (6 bases). In germline, CDR1 is MNHNY, CDR2 SVGAGI (reference sequence). The CDR3 loop spans 15 amino acids. V shed 5 bases and J shed 0 bases, with 11 bases lying between them.

Written as DNA, the CDR3 is TGTGCCAGCAGTCATTCAGAGTTAAATCAGCCCCAGCATTTT. This gives the protein CASSHSELNQPQHF. The V and J genes are TRBV6-5 and TRBJ1-5; D gene ambiguous. The CDR3 totals 14 residues. V was trimmed by 5 bases and J by 4 bases, leaving 12 bases between them. The germline V gene encodes CDR1 MNHEY and CDR2 SVGAGI.

This rearrangement joins TRBV7-3 to TRBJ1-1; no firm D call. This CDR3 contains 14 residues. V was trimmed by 2 bases and J by 4 bases, leaving 11 bases between them. CDR1 is SGHTA and CDR2 is FQGTGA in the germline V gene. CDR3 DNA sequence: TGTGCCAGCAGCTTATTACCGGTAGGCACTGAAGCTTTCTTT. Translation gives CASSLLPVGTEAFF. The full variable domain, completed using reference TRBV7-3 and TRBJ1-1, is GAGVSQTPSNKVTEKGKYVELRCDPISGHTALYWYRQSLGQGPEFLIYFQGTGAADDSGLPNDRFFAVRPEGSVSTLKIQRTERGDSAVYLCASSLLPVGTEAFFGQGTRLTVV.

This clone has more than one count but fewer than ten. The chain links TRBV2 to TRBJ2-5; D might be TRBD2 (5 bases). Germline V gene lookup returns CDR1 SNHLY and CDR2 FYNNEI. The length of the CDR3 is 14 residues. Trimming took 2 bases from V and 5 from J, leaving 12 bases between them. This CDR3 reads CASSELGSGETQYF. The CDR3 DNA reads as TGTGCCAGCAGTGAACTAGGGTCGGGGGAGACCCAGTACTTC.